This record covers a single T cell receptor (beta chain). Its specificity is not known. There were TCR beta CDR3 regions amplified from RNA transcripts. Primed by the HTBI set, a first-round RT-PCR was run on the TCR CDR3. TCRdb analysed the multiplex PCR reads with MiXCR anew, one entry per CDR3 protein. The sample lists 600,000 or so distinct CDR3 sequences, about a sixth occurring once. The CDR3 spans 14 residues. The V and J ends lost 6 bases and 5 bases respectively, with 16 bases between them. Germline lookup yields CDR1 LGHDT and CDR2 YNNKEL (reference sequence). The data belong to a study of T cells in Graves' hyperthyroidism and ophthalmopathy. Study-level points and caveats: A model using 13 V-J features told ophthalmopathy apart from stable hyperthyroidism.

Stable Graves' hyperthyroidism meant no ophthalmopathy progression within 18 months. The patients, who ranged from 18 to 65 in age, presented with newly diagnosed hyperthyroidism lasting under 2 months. Extraction of PBMCs used around 9.6 ml of fresh peripheral blood. This TCR came from a woman aged 30 to 39 with Graves' hyperthyroidism. V and J are TRBV3-1 and TRBJ1-1; D gene unclear. The sample was blood. Written as DNA, the CDR3 is TGTGCCAGCAGTACGACCAGGAGGGAGACTGAAGCTTTCTTT. As protein: CASSTTRRETEAFF.